The 10 T cell receptor beta chains below were found in one sample sequenced in a study of Graves' ophthalmopathy and Graves' hyperthyroidism. Amplification targeted the TCR beta CDR3 regions, with RNA transcripts as the source material. Second-round multiplex PCR followed a first-round RT-PCR using HTBI primers. MiXCR, applied by TCRdb to the multiplex PCR reads, yields one record per CDR3 protein. The table lists about 620,000 distinct CDR3 sequences, around a fifth of them singletons, with about 6.6% in the top ten. Material for sequencing was peripheral blood. These receptors were collected from a woman aged 18-29 years with stable Graves' hyperthyroidism. Some clones in this sample may be carry-over from other donors' samples.

This clonotype came up many times. This chain joins TRBV20-1 and TRBJ2-7; D gene unclear. The V end lost 7 bases, the J end lost 0 bases, and 16 bases lay between the germline ends. This CDR3 has 14 residues. Germline V gene sequence: CDR1 DFQATT, CDR2 SNEGSKA (reference sequence). The CDR3 region has the DNA TGCAGTGTGCGAACCCAGGACGTCTCCTACGAGCAGTACTTC. It encodes CSVRTQDVSYEQYF.

This clonotype was recorded a few times. This sequence joins TRBV3-1 and TRBJ1-1; maybe TRBD1 (5 bases). CDR1 is LGHDT, CDR2 YNNKEL, per germline (reference sequence). Trimming removed 3 bases at V and 2 bases at J, with 13 bases between. This CDR3 contains 15 residues. The CDR3 DNA is TGTGCCAGCAGCCAGGCCGGGGGGGTAAACACTGAAGCTTTCTTT. This codes for CASSQAGGVNTEAFF.

This clonotype was counted at least ten times. The J gene is TRBJ2-4, the V gene TRBV13, with a weak D call TRBD1 (7 bases). V lost 5 bases and J lost 1, with 18 bases in between. Germline-derived CDR1 and CDR2 are PRHDT and FYEKMQ (reference sequence). The CDR3 length is 17 residues. In DNA form, the CDR3 reads TGTGCCAGCAGCACACAATTCTCAGGGGGGGCCAAAAACATTCAGTACTTC. Protein product: CASSTQFSGGAKNIQYF.

In this sample, this clonotype turned up a few times. The J gene is TRBJ2-3, the V gene TRBV15; 8 positions agree with TRBD2. The CDR3 spans 16 residues. The trim removed 3 bases at V and 1 base at J, leaving 6 bases unmatched. Germline V CDR1 and CDR2: LNHNV, YYDKDF (reference sequence). CDR3 DNA: TGTGCCACCAGCAGGGGAACTAGCGGACGCACAGATACGCAGTATTTT. Encoded protein: CATSRGTSGRTDTQYF.

This clonotype was recorded at least ten times. The junction does not match germline at one end; this may be a read error. V is TRBV5-1 and J is TRBJ2-7, with 7 bases that match TRBD1. This CDR3 comprises 13 residues. Germline assignment: CDR1 SGHRS and CDR2 YFSETQ. CDR3: CASSLQGTYEQYF. CDR3 nucleotide sequence: TGTGCCAGCAGCTTACAGGGGACCTACGAGCAGTACTTC.

The V and J genes are TRBV13 and TRBJ2-3; tentative D call: TRBD2 (5 bases). From germline, CDR1 is PRHDT and CDR2 FYEKMQ (reference sequence). V gave up 1 base and J gave up 0 bases, with 11 bases separating them. The CDR3 sequence is 16 residues long. CDR3 protein: CASSLAGNSSTDTQYF. The CDR3 bases are TGTGCCAGCAGCTTAGCGGGGAACTCTAGCACAGATACGCAGTATTTT.

This clonotype has a handful of counts. One junction end does not reproduce the germline sequence, and a read error may be involved. The chain is built from TRBV2 and TRBJ1-5, with D maybe TRBD1 (6 bases). Germline CDR1 and CDR2: SNHLY and FYNNEI. This CDR3 region has 15 residues. The CDR3 spells CASSEITAGGQPQHF. The CDR3 bases are TGTGCCAGCAGTGAGATAACAGCGGGCGGACAGCCTCAGCATTTT. The full variable domain, in which reference TRBV2 and TRBJ1-5 provide the parts outside the CDR3, is EPEVTQTPSHQVTQMGQEVILRCVPISNHLYFYWYRQILGQKVEFLVSFYNNEISEKSEIFDDQFSVERPDGSNFTLKIRSTKLEDSAMYFCASSEITAGGQPQHFGDGTRLSIL.

This clonotype was seen at least ten times. The V and J genes are TRBV11-2 and TRBJ2-3; D uncertain. This CDR3 is built from 13 residues. V was clipped by 7 bases and J by 6 bases, with 14 bases between them. The V gene's germline CDR1 is SGHAT and CDR2 FQNNGV. The CDR3 DNA reads TGTGCCAGCACCTCCAGCCGTTTGGATACGCAGTATTTT. It specifies CASTSSRLDTQYF.

This clonotype was seen ten or more times. The chain links TRBV30 to TRBJ1-6, with unresolved D. Trimming removed 0 bases from V and 9 bases from J, with 6 bases in between. This CDR3 has 12 residues. Looked up from germline, CDR1 is GTSNPN and CDR2 is SVGIG (reference sequence). CDR3 protein: CAWSVLSSPLHF. CDR3 sequence (DNA): TGTGCCTGGAGTGTACTGAGTTCACCCCTCCACTTT. The full variable domain, in which reference TRBV30 and TRBJ1-6 provide the parts outside the CDR3, is SQTIHQWPATLVQPVGSPLSLECTVEGTSNPNLYWYRQAAGRGLQLLFYSVGIGQISSEVPQNLSASRPQDRQFILSSKKLLLSDSGFYLCAWSVLSSPLHFGNGTRLTVT.

This clonotype was observed many times. The chain carries TRBV27 and TRBJ2-7; 10 bases map to TRBD2. The CDR3 sequence is 14 residues long. Trimming at V came to 11 bases and at J to 1 base, leaving 8 bases not matched to a gene. Germline V CDR1 and CDR2: MNHEY, SMNVEV (reference sequence). Here the CDR3 reads CAGAGTSVSYEQYF. In DNA, the CDR3 is TGTGCCGGAGCCGGGACTAGCGTATCCTACGAGCAGTACTTC.